The next 31 T cell receptor beta chains were all read from a single sample in a study of T cell responses to AZD1222 COVID-19 vaccine. Profiled with immunoSEQ multiplex PCR; TCRdb holds only in-frame clones, not every one. There are about 150,000 clones in the sample; 90% to 95% occur only once, and about 3.5% lies in the top ten. The input for sequencing was peripheral blood, taken on day 0 of AZD1222 vaccination. These receptor sequences come from an adult in good health.

This sequence joins TRBV5-1 and TRBJ1-6, with TRBD1 matching over 7 bases. The trim removed 3 bases at V and 0 bases at J, leaving 12 bases unmatched. The length of the CDR3 is 19 residues. CDR1 and CDR2 from the germline V gene are SGHRS and YFSETQ. This chain's CDR3 is CASSSPGGRRGSYNSPLHF. As DNA, the CDR3 is TGCGCCAGCAGCTCCCCAGGGGGTAGGAGAGGCTCCTATAATTCACCCCTCCACTTT.

The chain employs TRBV4-2 and TRBJ2-7; D gene uncertain. The length of the CDR3 is 14 residues. CDR1 LGHNA and CDR2 YNFKEQ come from the germline V gene. V lost 4 bases, J lost 7 bases, and 17 bases lay in between. In DNA form, the CDR3 reads TGTGCCAGCAGCCCAGACAACCCCACGGGTGAGCAGTACTTC. The encoded protein is CASSPDNPTGEQYF.

The chain combines TRBV6-4 with TRBJ2-1; D gene ambiguous. Germline V gene sequence: CDR1 MRHNA, CDR2 SNTAGT. V was clipped by 4 bases and J by 5 bases, with 9 bases between them. The CDR3 extends over 13 amino acids. The CDR3 DNA is TGTGCCAGCAGTGCTGGGCCAAACAATGAGCAGTTCTTC. It encodes CASSAGPNNEQFF.

This chain links TRBV7-2 with TRBJ2-4; 10 nucleotides agree with TRBD2. Germline-derived CDR1 and CDR2 are SGHTA and FQGNSA. This CDR3 has 16 residues. J was trimmed by 0 bases and V by 4 bases; bases with no gene match: 3. CDR3 residues: CASSSIAGGAKNIQYF. For the CDR3, the DNA is TGTGCCAGCAGCTCCATAGCGGGAGGAGCCAAAAACATTCAGTACTTC.

V gene TRBV10-3 combines with J gene TRBJ1-5; D is unclear. CDR3 length equals 13 residues. The germline V gene encodes CDR1 ENHRY and CDR2 SYGVKD. Between the trimmed V and J ends, which lost 0 bases and 10 bases, there was a span of 10 bases. This CDR3 reads CAISESIAEPQHF. In DNA form, the CDR3 reads TGTGCCATCAGTGAGTCGATAGCAGAACCCCAGCATTTT.

The genes are TRBV13 and TRBJ2-7; D remains ambiguous. The germline V and J ends were trimmed by 1 base and 2 bases, with 3 bases remaining between them. Germline assignment: CDR1 PRHDT and CDR2 FYEKMQ (reference sequence). CDR3 length: 12 residues. This chain's CDR3 is CASSLATYEQYF. CDR3 coding DNA: TGTGCCAGCAGCTTAGCTACCTACGAGCAGTACTTC.

V is TRBV5-1 and J is TRBJ1-1; D gene uncertain. This CDR3 has 14 residues. The germline V and J ends were trimmed by 2 bases and 3 bases, with 11 bases remaining between them. Germline CDR1 is SGHRS and CDR2 is YFSETQ. The CDR3 reads CASSFQSSDTEAFF. In nucleotides, the CDR3 is TGCGCCAGCAGCTTCCAGAGTTCGGACACTGAAGCTTTCTTT.

This chain links TRBV7-3 with TRBJ2-1; D call uncertain. In germline, CDR1 is SGHTA, CDR2 FQGTGA. V dropped 5 bases and J dropped 9 bases, with 20 bases sitting between them. This CDR3 has 15 residues. DNA of the CDR3: TGTGCCAGCAGCAGCGAGGCGGCTTGGGGAAGTGAGCAGTTCTTC. It specifies CASSSEAAWGSEQFF.

The DNA of the CDR3 is TGTGCCAGCAGCTTGGCCTTCGACAATGAGCAGTTCTTC. Its protein is CASSLAFDNEQFF. This chain connects TRBV5-4 to TRBJ2-1; D unresolved. There are 13 residues in the CDR3. Between the trimmed V and J ends, which lost 0 bases and 5 bases, there was a span of 6 bases. Germline lookup yields CDR1 SGHNT and CDR2 YYREEE (reference sequence).

The chain couples TRBV4-2 to TRBJ2-1; D is uncertain. CDR1 and CDR2 from the germline V gene are LGHNA and YNFKEQ. With 2 bases removed from V and 0 bases from J, the gap between germline ends came to 5 bases. The CDR3 is 14 amino acids. This CDR3 is CASSQTSSYNEQFF. The CDR3 DNA reads as TGTGCCAGCAGCCAAACAAGCTCCTACAATGAGCAGTTCTTC.

J is TRBJ2-5 and V is TRBV5-1, with 10 nucleotides matching TRBD1. CDR1 is SGHRS, CDR2 YFSETQ, per germline. The CDR3 loop spans 15 amino acids. V trimming: 0 bases; J trimming: 5 bases; junction bases outside the gene matches: 4. The CDR3 here is CASSLGDRGGETQYF. In DNA, the CDR3 is TGCGCCAGCAGCTTGGGGGACAGGGGCGGGGAGACCCAGTACTTC.

The J gene is TRBJ1-2, the V gene TRBV2, with D possibly being TRBD1 (5 bases). This CDR3 has 13 residues. Per germline, CDR1 SNHLY and CDR2 FYNNEI. Trimming stripped 8 bases from V and 6 bases from J, with 16 bases between. CDR3 in amino acids: CASPPRGPDGYTF. The CDR3 nucleotides are TGTGCCAGCCCCCCGAGGGGCCCGGATGGCTACACCTTC.

The V gene is TRBV7-8, the J gene TRBJ1-2; D is perhaps TRBD1 (5 bases). V gave up 3 bases and J gave up 3 bases, with 11 bases separating them. CDR1 is SGHVS and CDR2 is FQNEAQ in the germline V gene. The CDR3 runs to 14 residues. The CDR3 DNA is TGTGCCAGCAGCTTCCAGGGTGAGGACTATGGCTACACCTTC. It encodes CASSFQGEDYGYTF.

This clone showed up just once. This chain connects TRBV29-1 to TRBJ2-6; D ambiguous. The CDR3 runs to 14 residues. Trimming stripped 4 bases from V and 0 bases from J, with 7 bases between. Germline-derived CDR1 and CDR2 are SQVTM and ANQGSEA. The CDR3 is CSVGMASGANVLTF. The DNA for the CDR3 is TGCAGCGTTGGTATGGCCTCTGGGGCCAACGTCCTGACTTTC.

This chain links TRBV19 with TRBJ2-4, with D perhaps TRBD2 (6 bases). V was pared by 10 bases and J by 8 bases, with 18 bases between. Germline CDR1 reads LNHDA; CDR2 reads SQIVND (reference sequence). CDR3 length: 13 residues. The CDR3 nucleotides read TGTGCCACCAACGGAGGGGCCTTGGACATTCAGTACTTC. It encodes CATNGGALDIQYF.

V usage is TRBV28 and J usage is TRBJ2-5, with 8 bases aligning to TRBD2. The CDR3 is 16 residues long. V shed 6 bases, J shed 5 bases, and the junction held 14 bases outside the gene matches. CDR1 and CDR2 (germline): MDHEN, SYDVKM. In DNA, the CDR3 is TGTGCCAGCAGCCTGGGGCGGACTAGCAATATGGAGACCCAGTACTTC. Its translation is CASSLGRTSNMETQYF.

This chain links TRBV9 with TRBJ2-5; unclear D gene. The CDR3 totals 14 residues. Looked up from germline, CDR1 is SGDLS and CDR2 is YYNGEE. V was pared by 4 bases and J by 2 bases, with 12 bases between. The CDR3 protein is CASSPDPHQETQYF. In DNA, the CDR3 is TGTGCCAGCAGCCCCGACCCCCATCAAGAGACCCAGTACTTC.

The chain recombines TRBV7-2 with TRBJ1-3; D ambiguous. Looked up from germline, CDR1 is SGHTA and CDR2 is FQGNSA. The CDR3 has 16 residues. With 1 base removed from V and 0 bases from J, the gap between germline ends came to 10 bases. The CDR3 sequence: CASSLDVISSGNTIYF. The CDR3 DNA sequence: TGTGCCAGCAGCTTAGATGTGATCTCCTCTGGAAACACCATATATTTT.

The chain couples TRBV9 to TRBJ2-1, with D perhaps TRBD2 (6 bases). Looked up from germline, CDR1 is SGDLS and CDR2 is YYNGEE. V was shortened by 6 bases and J by 4 bases, with 17 bases between the two germline ends. The CDR3 sequence is 15 residues long. This CDR3 reads CASTKGRGAYNEQFF. In DNA, the CDR3 is TGTGCCAGCACCAAAGGGCGCGGGGCGTACAATGAGCAGTTCTTC.

The chain uses TRBV28 and TRBJ2-1, with D tentatively TRBD1 (5 bases). The V end lost 4 bases, the J end lost 6 bases, and 19 bases lay between the germline ends. The germline V gene has CDR1 MDHEN and CDR2 SYDVKM. The CDR3 has 16 residues. This CDR3 reads CASSSPGARGRNEQFF. CDR3 bases: TGTGCCAGCAGTTCTCCTGGGGCTAGGGGTCGCAATGAGCAGTTCTTC.

The chain couples TRBV5-1 to TRBJ2-7; either TRBD1 or TRBD2 may supply D (5 bases each). This CDR3 is 13 amino acids long. Trimming took 4 bases from V and 6 from J, leaving 14 bases between them. CDR1 is SGHRS, CDR2 YFSETQ, per germline. CDR3 region: CASSGGDLGEQYF. As DNA, the CDR3 is TGCGCCAGCAGCGGGGGAGACCTGGGCGAGCAGTACTTC.

V and J are TRBV6-5 and TRBJ2-2, with D tentatively TRBD1 (6 bases). The V and J ends lost 6 bases and 8 bases respectively, with 19 bases between them. The CDR3 is 15 amino acids. CDR1 and CDR2 from the germline V gene are MNHEY and SVGAGI. The CDR3 DNA follows: TGTGCCAGCAGCTATGAGGACAGTTACGAAGGGGAGCTGTTTTTT. Encoded protein: CASSYEDSYEGELFF.

Details on this clone: The limits of the CDR3 on the DNA are not certain, so only TCRdb's listed CDR3 is given. The chain employs TRBV7-5 and TRBJ1-5; the D call in the table, TRBD1, was not verified against the DNA. TRBV7-5 is tagged as a pseudogene. The CDR3 length equals 16 residues, ends included. CDR3 loop: CVRSLTWGQGNQPQHF.

V gene TRBV11-2 combines with J gene TRBJ1-4; D is uncertain. CDR3 length: 16 amino acids. V dropped 0 bases and J dropped 2 bases, with 10 bases sitting between them. Looked up from germline, CDR1 is SGHAT and CDR2 is FQNNGV. Here the CDR3 reads CASSLDWVGTNEKLFF. The CDR3 DNA follows: TGTGCCAGCAGCTTAGATTGGGTCGGCACTAATGAAAAACTGTTTTTT.

This chain connects TRBV5-1 to TRBJ2-5, with 11 bases fitting TRBD1. Germline trimming cut 4 bases from V and 5 bases from J; bases unmatched to any gene: 7. This CDR3 comprises 15 residues. Germline CDR1 SGHRS, CDR2 YFSETQ. The CDR3 here is CASSAGTGGRETQYF. The CDR3 DNA follows: TGCGCCAGCAGCGCCGGGACAGGGGGTCGGGAGACCCAGTACTTC.

The J gene is TRBJ1-2, the V gene TRBV7-9; TRBD1 aligns across 9 bases. Losses at the gene ends were 0 bases for V and 2 bases for J; bases not matched to a gene: 1. The CDR3 loop spans 15 amino acids. CDR1 SEHNR and CDR2 FQNEAQ come from the germline V gene (reference sequence). The CDR3 protein is CASSLAGTGNYGYTF. For the CDR3, the DNA is TGTGCCAGCAGCTTAGCCGGGACAGGGAACTATGGCTACACCTTC. Full variable domain (missing parts from reference TRBV7-9 and TRBJ1-2): DTGVSQNPRHKITKRGQNVTFRCDPISEHNRLYWYRQTLGQGPEFLTYFQNEAQLEKSRLLSDRFSAERPKGSFSTLEIQRTEQGDSAMYLCASSLAGTGNYGYTFGSGTRLTVV.

The chain carries TRBV5-4 and TRBJ2-7; 7 bases agree with TRBD2. CDR3 length equals 14 residues. CDR1 is SGHNT, CDR2 YYREEE, per germline (reference sequence). The V segment lost 6 bases and the J segment 6 bases; nucleotides outside the gene matches: 12. DNA of the CDR3: TGTGCCAGCAAATTTCGGGGGGAATCGGGCGAGCAGTACTTC. Residues: CASKFRGESGEQYF. The complete variable domain, with remaining parts taken from reference TRBV5-4 and TRBJ2-7, reads ETGVTQSPTHLIKTRGQQVTLRCSSQSGHNTVSWYQQALGQGPQFIFQYYREEENGRGNFPPRFSGLQFPNYSSELNVNALELDDSALYLCASKFRGESGEQYFGPGTRLTVT.

The chain has TRBV21-1 and TRBJ1-1. TRBV21-1 has pseudogene status. CDR3 length equals 12 residues. DNA of the CDR3: TGTGCCAGCAGCAATCAACCCGGTGAAGCTTTCTTT. Translation gives CASSNQPGEAFF.

The rearrangement uses TRBV28 and TRBJ2-7; 10 bases agree with TRBD1. Trimming cost V 7 bases and J 6 bases; bases outside gene matches: 9. Germline assignment: CDR1 MDHEN and CDR2 SYDVKM. The CDR3 totals 14 residues. The CDR3 region is CASTGGTGALEQYF. The CDR3 DNA reads as TGTGCCAGCACCGGCGGGACAGGGGCTCTCGAGCAGTACTTC.

The chain links TRBV5-6 to TRBJ2-1, with 7 bases matching TRBD1. The germline V gene has CDR1 SGHDT and CDR2 YYEEEE. The V and J ends lost 0 bases and 5 bases, in that order; junction bases with no gene match: 14. The CDR3 runs to 18 residues. The CDR3, as DNA: TGTGCCAGCAGCTTGGCTACTGGACAGGCGAAGTGGGACAATGAGCAGTTCTTC. Translated, it gives CASSLATGQAKWDNEQFF.

V usage is TRBV5-1 and J usage is TRBJ1-1; no clear D. The V gene's germline CDR1 is SGHRS and CDR2 YFSETQ. The CDR3 loop spans 12 amino acids. V was shortened by 0 bases and J by 11 bases, with 11 bases between the two germline ends. CDR3 in DNA: TGCGCCAGCAGCTTGGAGGGTGTGGCGGCTTTCTTT. Its translation is CASSLEGVAAFF.